Listed below are T cell receptor beta chains from one sample, sequenced in a study of blood T cells in healthy people across ages. TCRdb re-called the 5' RACE reads with MiXCR, one entry per CDR3 protein. The data hold approximately 2,000,000 distinct CDR3 sequences, with approximately 40% observed a single time. Sequenced material: blood. The receptors shown here come from a human donor in good health. Each CDR3 is given with its conserved first and last residue. A D gene is named only where the DNA matches it firmly. Not every row has a clone size; where given, it reads once, few, many or a size class.

D	V	J	length	size	CDR3	DNA
NA	TRBV18	TRBJ1-2	13	few	CASSPTPRDGYTF	TGTGCCAGCTCACCGACCCCAAGGGATGGCTACACCTTC
NA	TRBV24-1	TRBJ2-7	13	NA	CATSDSDIYEQYF	TGTGCCACCAGTGATTCTGACATCTACGAGCAGTACTTC
NA	TRBV7-2	TRBJ1-4	16	NA	CASSLVGGLTYEKLFF	TGTGCCAGCAGCTTAGTCGGGGGCCTCACCTATGAAAAACTGTTTTTT
TRBD1	TRBV12-3/TRBV12-4	TRBJ2-5	13	NA	CASRMTGMETQYF	TGTGCCAGCAGAATGACAGGGATGGAGACCCAGTACTTC
NA	TRBV29-1	TRBJ2-6	16	NA	CSVPRQESSGANVLTF	TGCAGCGTTCCGAGACAGGAAAGCTCTGGGGCCAACGTCCTGACTTTC
TRBD1	TRBV5-1	TRBJ2-7	18	NA	CASSLTTGGQATSYEQYF	TGCGCCAGCAGCTTGACTACAGGGGGCCAGGCGACCTCCTACGAGCAGTACTTC
TRBD1	TRBV7-2	TRBJ1-2	18	NA	CASSPPLLGTGNLFSYTF	TGTGCCAGCAGCCCTCCCTTGTTAGGGACAGGGAACCTTTTTAGCTACACCTTC
TRBD2	TRBV5-1	TRBJ2-1	15	NA	CASSLESLAGYEQFF	TGCGCCAGCAGCTTGGAATCTCTAGCGGGGTATGAGCAGTTCTTC
NA	TRBV29-1	TRBJ1-1	12	few	CSVRGFSTEAFF	TGCAGCGTAAGGGGCTTCTCCACTGAAGCTTTCTTT
NA	TRBV29-1	TRBJ1-2	12	few	CSVDSDNYGCTF	NA
TRBD1	TRBV7-9	TRBJ2-5	16	NA	CASSSRDREFGETQYF	TGTGCCAGCAGCTCCCGGGACAGGGAATTTGGAGAGACCCAGTACTTC
TRBD2	TRBV11-2	TRBJ2-1	15	few	CASSLDGYSGVGQFF	TGTGCCAGCAGCTTAGATGGGTATAGCGGGGTCGGGCAGTTCTTC
NA	TRBV19	TRBJ2-1	14	NA	CASSMSSGHNEQFF	TGTGCCAGTAGTATGAGCTCGGGCCACAATGAGCAGTTCTTC
NA	TRBV6-1	TRBJ1-2	13	NA	CASRISDSYGYTF	TGTGCCAGCAGGATCTCGGACAGCTATGGCTACACCTTC
NA	TRBV4-2	TRBJ1-6	13	many	CASSQGRSSPLHF	TGTGCCAGCAGCCAAGGAAGGAGCTCACCCCTCCACTTT
NA	TRBV20-1	TRBJ1-6	15	NA	CSARGRTGRRFTLHF	TGCAGTGCTAGAGGGAGAACGGGCCGACGTTTCACCCTCCACTTT
NA	TRBV18	TRBJ1-1	14	NA	CASSPTRENTEAFF	TGTGCCAGCTCACCTACCAGGGAGAACACTGAAGCTTTCTTT
NA	TRBV4-2	TRBJ2-2	13	NA	CASSQDLNGELFF	TGTGCCAGCAGCCAAGATCTAAACGGGGAGCTGTTTTTT
TRBD2	TRBV7-2	TRBJ2-1	15	NA	CASSFRYAGDNEQFF	TGTGCCAGCAGCTTCCGGTATGCGGGGGACAATGAGCAGTTCTTC
TRBD1	TRBV12-3/TRBV12-4	TRBJ1-1	19	NA	CASSLDRGQYSYLNTEAFF	TGTGCCAGCAGTTTGGACAGGGGGCAGTATTCGTACCTGAACACTGAAGCTTTCTTT
NA	TRBV7-3	TRBJ1-1	13	many	CASSPQGAAEAFF	TGTGCCAGCAGCCCCCAAGGGGCAGCTGAAGCTTTCTTT
NA	TRBV7-2	TRBJ1-1	15	NA	CASSLTPRGGTEAFF	TGTGCCAGCAGCCTCACACCCAGGGGTGGCACTGAAGCTTTCTTT
NA	TRBV3-1	TRBJ2-2	14	few	CASTPTRDSGELFF	TGTGCCAGCACTCCTACTAGGGATTCCGGGGAGCTGTTTTTT
NA	TRBV6-1	TRBJ1-2	16	NA	CASRITAGTAGYGYTF	TGTGCCAGCAGGATAACGGCGGGCACAGCTGGGTATGGCTACACCTTC
NA	TRBV12-5	TRBJ1-2	12	NA	CASGSWVYGYTF	TGTGCTAGTGGTTCATGGGTCTATGGCTACACCTTC
NA	TRBV7-9	TRBJ1-1	14	few	CASSSTSGTTEAFF	TGTGCCAGCAGCTCCACGTCAGGGACCACTGAAGCTTTCTTT
NA	TRBV6-1	TRBJ1-6	17	NA	CASSEFGQMGTNSPLHF	TGTGCCAGCAGTGAGTTCGGGCAGATGGGGACCAATTCACCCCTCCACTTT
NA	TRBV20-1	TRBJ2-7	14	NA	CSARKGGRDYEQYF	TGCAGTGCTAGAAAGGGCGGGCGGGACTACGAGCAGTACTTC
NA	TRBV6-5	TRBJ2-3	13	NA	CASSAIYPDTQYF	TGTGCCAGTAGCGCCATATATCCGGATACGCAGTATTTT
NA	TRBV20-1	TRBJ2-7	15	NA	CSARAEGTEDREQYF	TGCAGTGCTAGAGCGGAGGGGACAGAGGATCGCGAGCAGTACTTC
TRBD1	TRBV4-2	TRBJ2-7	19	NA	CASSQPLKPTGGSTYEQYF	TGTGCCAGCAGCCAACCTCTAAAACCGACAGGGGGGTCAACCTACGAGCAGTACTTC
TRBD1	TRBV3-1	TRBJ2-1	16	NA	CASSQVRGTIYNEQFF	TGTGCCAGCAGCCAAGTCAGGGGGACCATCTACAATGAGCAGTTCTTC
TRBD1	TRBV20-1	TRBJ1-1	17	NA	CSTPPGQGKLGNTEAFF	TGCAGCACTCCCCCGGGACAGGGGAAGTTAGGGAACACTGAAGCTTTCTTT
NA	TRBV4-1	TRBJ1-6	15	NA	CASSRDIGGNSPLHF	TGCGCCAGCAGCCGAGATATCGGGGGGAATTCACCCCTCCACTTT
NA	TRBV27	TRBJ1-2	14	NA	CASNERGRRYGYTF	TGTGCCAGCAACGAGAGGGGCAGGCGCTATGGCTACACCTTC
NA	TRBV19	TRBJ1-5	14	NA	CASSIGQLRGPQHF	TGTGCCAGTAGTATTGGGCAGCTCCGGGGGCCCCAGCATTTT
NA	TRBV5-1	TRBJ1-1	13	few	CASSFRTDTEAFF	TGCGCCAGCAGCTTTAGGACAGACACTGAAGCTTTCTTT
NA	TRBV6-5	TRBJ1-1	16	few	CASKSPGQGDGTEAFF	TGTGCCAGCAAATCACCGGGACAAGGGGATGGGACTGAAGCTTTCTTT
NA	TRBV20-1	TRBJ1-2	12	NA	CSAPTQLSGYTF	TGCAGTGCTCCTACCCAACTAAGTGGCTACACCTTC
NA	TRBV5-1	TRBJ2-1	16	NA	CASSFGSGGSYNEQFF	TGTGCCAGCAGTTTTGGTTCGGGCGGATCCTACAATGAGCAGTTCTTC
NA	TRBV5-6	TRBJ1-4	15	NA	CASSLEGYSNEKLFF	TGTGCCAGCAGCTTGGAGGGATATTCAAATGAAAAACTGTTTTTT
NA	TRBV6-5	TRBJ2-5	13	NA	CASSPRGVNEQYF	TGTGCCAGCAGCCCCCGCGGGGTGAATGAGCAGTACTTC